Each of the 30 T cell receptor beta chains below was sequenced from the same sample in a study of response to subunit inactivated influenza vaccine. From the RT-PCR reads, TCRdb called clonotypes with MiXCR, one entry per CDR3 protein. The repertoire holds 490,000 or so distinct CDR3 sequences, with approximately 7.1% as singletons. Sequences were derived from PBMCs from blood, sampled less than 30 months after vaccination. The source is a man aged 50-75 years who received an inactivated influenza vaccine.

This clonotype was recorded a few times. The chain combines TRBV29-1 with TRBJ2-7, with TRBD2 as a possible D gene (6 bases). The V and J ends lost 8 bases and 2 bases respectively, with 16 bases between them. The CDR3 is 13 residues long. Germline values: CDR1 SQVTM, CDR2 ANQGSEA. The DNA for the CDR3 is TGCAGCCCAAGAGTCGGGAGTACCTACGAGCAGTACTTC. It is translated as CSPRVGSTYEQYF.

This clonotype has just a few counts. The V and J genes are TRBV20-1 and TRBJ2-5; the match to TRBD2 covers 11 bases. This CDR3 is built from 16 residues. After removal of 1 base from V and 1 base from J, the junction contained 5 bases not matched to a gene. Germline V gene lookup returns CDR1 DFQATT and CDR2 SNEGSKA (reference sequence). Here the CDR3 reads CSARGSGRVVQETQYF. CDR3 nucleotide sequence: TGCAGTGCTAGAGGTAGCGGGAGGGTGGTCCAAGAGACCCAGTACTTC.

This clonotype came up a few times. The chain recombines TRBV12-3 or TRBV12-4 with TRBJ1-5; D gene unclear. The V gene lost 3 bases and the J gene lost 0 bases, with 18 bases spanning the gap. This CDR3 comprises 18 residues. DNA of the CDR3: TGTGCCAGCAGTTTCGCGGGAGTCTGGGGAGATAGCAATCAGCCCCAGCATTTT. Translation gives CASSFAGVWGDSNQPQHF.

The chain couples TRBV24-1 to TRBJ1-2; D remains ambiguous. CDR1 and CDR2 (germline): KGHDR, SFDVKD. The V end lost 3 bases, the J end lost 5 bases, and 6 bases lay between the germline ends. CDR3 size: 12 residues. As DNA, the CDR3 is TGTGCCACCAGTGATACAGTGTATGGCTACACCTTC. As protein: CATSDTVYGYTF.

This sequence joins TRBV9 and TRBJ1-1; D gene ambiguous. The V end was cut by 4 bases, the J end by 1 base, with 11 bases between. The CDR3 runs 14 residues. CDR1 is SGDLS and CDR2 is YYNGEE in the germline V gene. As DNA, the CDR3 is TGTGCCAGCAGCCCCGTCGAGGGGAACACTGAAGCTTTCTTT. Protein: CASSPVEGNTEAFF.

The J gene is TRBJ2-3, the V gene TRBV6-1, with 12 positions matching TRBD1. The CDR3 has 15 amino acids. Germline V gives CDR1 MNHNS, CDR2 SASEGT. After removal of 6 bases from V and 3 bases from J, the junction contained 4 bases not matched to a gene. CDR3 DNA sequence: TGTGCCAGCAGACCGGGACAGGGGGCAACAGATACGCAGTATTTT. Protein product: CASRPGQGATDTQYF.

Many counts were recorded for this clonotype. The V and J genes are TRBV5-1 and TRBJ2-7; a weak D match, TRBD1 (6 bases). V dropped 2 bases and J dropped 6 bases, with 9 bases sitting between them. Germline V gene sequence: CDR1 SGHRS, CDR2 YFSETQ. This CDR3 contains 12 residues. The CDR3 spells CASSLGQTEQYF. CDR3 nucleotides: TGCGCCAGCAGCTTAGGACAGACCGAGCAGTACTTC.

This clonotype showed up many times. The chain uses TRBV20-1 and TRBJ2-3; TRBD2 matches at 7 bases. The trim removed 3 bases at V and 1 base at J, leaving 7 bases unmatched. CDR1 and CDR2 (germline): DFQATT, SNEGSKA (reference sequence). This CDR3 comprises 15 residues. CDR3 loop: CSARAGGGRTDTQYF. CDR3 in DNA: TGCAGTGCTAGGGCCGGCGGGGGTCGCACAGATACGCAGTATTTT.

The rearrangement links TRBV30 to TRBJ2-3; D might be TRBD1 or TRBD2, each matching 5 bases. The germline CDR1 and CDR2 sequences are GTSNPN and SVGIG (reference sequence). The CDR3 runs to 15 residues. Trimming took 0 bases from V and 1 from J, leaving 11 bases between them. CDR3 region: CAWSVPGRRTDTQYF. The CDR3 nucleotides read TGTGCCTGGAGTGTCCCGGGACGCCGCACAGATACGCAGTATTTT.

The V and J genes are TRBV4-3 and TRBJ1-1; unclear D gene. Germline CDR1 is LGHNA and CDR2 is YSLEER. The germline V and J ends were trimmed by 1 base and 1 base, with 10 bases remaining between them. This CDR3 comprises 15 residues. CDR3 loop: CASSQAIRQNTEAFF. As DNA, the CDR3 is TGCGCCAGCAGCCAAGCGATCCGGCAGAACACTGAAGCTTTCTTT.

This clonotype has just a few counts. V gene TRBV7-7 combines with J gene TRBJ2-5; TRBD2 matches at 10 bases. Germline lookup yields CDR1 SSHAT and CDR2 FNYEAQ (reference sequence). CDR3 length equals 20 residues. Trimming took 0 bases from V and 2 from J; bases not matched to a gene: 15. CDR3 bases: TGTGCCAGCAGCTTAGCGCCTCCCAGCGGGAGGGCCCAAAGTCAAGAGACCCAGTACTTC. Its protein product is CASSLAPPSGRAQSQETQYF.

The V call is TRBV5-1, the J call TRBJ1-2, with D possibly TRBD1 on 6 matching bases. V lost 6 bases and J 8 bases, leaving 14 bases between the germline ends. CDR1 SGHRS and CDR2 YFSETQ come from the germline V gene. This CDR3 has 12 residues. Here the CDR3 reads CASTSLGGGYTF. The CDR3 coding sequence is TGCGCCAGCACCTCCCTCGGGGGCGGCTACACCTTC.

This clonotype occurred many times. This chain uses TRBV15 with TRBJ2-2, with TRBD1 identical over 7 bases. This CDR3 is 15 amino acids long. Unmatched junction bases numbered 7, after V lost 3 bases and J lost 6 bases. Germline CDR1 is LNHNV and CDR2 is YYDKDF (reference sequence). The CDR3 protein is CATSRGTAPAGELFF. The CDR3 DNA is TGTGCCACCAGCAGGGGGACAGCCCCCGCCGGGGAGCTGTTTTTT.

This clonotype was recorded a few times. The rearrangement links TRBV5-1 to TRBJ2-7, with D unresolved. CDR3 length equals 15 residues. Trimming cost V 4 bases and J 0 bases, with 14 bases left between them. CDR1 SGHRS and CDR2 YFSETQ come from the germline V gene. For the CDR3, the DNA is TGCGCCAGCAGCCCTACGCCATCGAGCTCCTACGAGCAGTACTTC. Amino acids: CASSPTPSSSYEQYF.

The CDR3: CASSLTGYRGTYEQYF. In DNA, the CDR3 is TGTGCCAGCAGTTTGACGGGGTATAGAGGTACCTACGAGCAGTACTTC. J is TRBJ2-7 and V is TRBV27; D possibly corresponds to TRBD2 (5 bases). There are 16 residues in the CDR3. Trimming pared 3 bases from V and 2 bases from J, leaving 17 bases between. The V gene's germline CDR1 is MNHEY and CDR2 SMNVEV (reference sequence).

This clonotype was observed at least ten times. The CDR3 nucleotides are TGCAGTGCCAAAGGACAGGGGGGAAGCAATCAGCCCCAGCATTTT. Protein product: CSAKGQGGSNQPQHF. The rearrangement links TRBV20-1 to TRBJ1-5; TRBD1 agrees at 10 bases. The V and J ends lost 6 bases and 1 base, in that order; junction bases with no gene match: 6. The CDR3 loop spans 15 amino acids. From germline, CDR1 is DFQATT and CDR2 SNEGSKA (reference sequence).

Worth noting for this clonotype: The junction departs from germline at one end; a sequencing error may be responsible. The rearrangement links TRBV5-1 to TRBJ2-7; D gene uncertain. This CDR3 contains 12 residues. Germline V CDR1 and CDR2: SGHRS, YFSETQ. The DNA for the CDR3 is TGCGCCAGCAGTTTGGATGCTCGGGAGCAGTACTTC. It codes for CASSLDAREQYF.

This clonotype occurred a few times. The genes are TRBV5-5 and TRBJ2-3; D is uncertain. The CDR3 is made up of 15 amino acids. Germline CDR1 reads SGHKS; CDR2 reads YYEKEE (reference sequence). Trimming stripped 1 base from V and 2 bases from J, with 11 bases between. The CDR3 coding sequence is TGTGCCAGCAGCTTGAGCACCGGACCCACAGATACGCAGTATTTT. Residues: CASSLSTGPTDTQYF. Based on the CDR3 plus reference TRBV5-5 and TRBJ2-3, the full variable domain is DAGVTQSPTHLIKTRGQQVTLRCSPISGHKSVSWYQQVLGQGPQFIFQYYEKEERGRGNFPDRFSARQFPNYSSELNVNALLLGDSALYLCASSLSTGPTDTQYFGPGTRLTVL.

This clonotype was detected only a few times. This chain joins TRBV24-1 and TRBJ2-3; 9 bases are a match to TRBD2. From germline, CDR1 is KGHDR and CDR2 SFDVKD. Losses at the gene ends were 9 bases for V and 1 base for J; bases not matched to a gene: 4. The CDR3 loop spans 14 amino acids. In DNA, the CDR3 is TGTGCCACCGCGGCTAGCGGGGGCACAGATACGCAGTATTTT. It codes for CATAASGGTDTQYF.

This clonotype showed up just a few times. The chain carries TRBV9 and TRBJ2-1, with TRBD2 identical over 13 bases. Trimming cost V 1 base and J 4 bases; bases outside gene matches: 5. In germline, CDR1 is SGDLS, CDR2 YYNGEE. The CDR3 spans 17 residues. In DNA, the CDR3 is TGTGCCAGCAGCGTACTCCCGGGACTAGCGGGATACAATGAGCAGTTCTTC. Translating gives CASSVLPGLAGYNEQFF. The full variable domain, in which reference TRBV9 and TRBJ2-1 provide the parts outside the CDR3, is DSGVTQTPKHLITATGQRVTLRCSPRSGDLSVYWYQQSLDQGLQFLIQYYNGEERAKGNILERFSAQQFPDLHSELNLSSLELGDSALYFCASSVLPGLAGYNEQFFGPGTRLTVL.

The chain uses TRBV5-1 and TRBJ2-6, with TRBD1 matching 10 bases. Germline V CDR1 and CDR2: SGHRS, YFSETQ. V lost 5 bases to trimming and J lost 0 bases; unmatched junction nucleotides: 8. This CDR3 region has 18 residues. The CDR3 DNA is TGCGCCAGCAGGCTACCGGGACAGGGGTTCTCTGGGGCCAACGTCCTGACTTTC. Translation: CASRLPGQGFSGANVLTF.

This clonotype was recorded at least ten times. J is TRBJ1-6 and V is TRBV4-3; tentatively, D is TRBD1 (6 bases). The V and J ends lost 0 bases and 4 bases respectively, with 13 bases between them. The length of the CDR3 is 17 residues. Germline lookup yields CDR1 LGHNA and CDR2 YSLEER. CDR3 loop: CASSQEVGQLYNSPLHF. The CDR3 bases are TGCGCCAGCAGCCAAGAGGTGGGACAACTGTATAATTCACCCCTCCACTTT.

A word on this clonotype: One junction end disagrees with the germline gene, perhaps due to a read error. The chain joins TRBV11-2 to TRBJ1-1; D is perhaps TRBD1 (5 bases). The CDR3 covers 12 residues. Germline CDR1 and CDR2: SGHAT and FQNNGV. The CDR3 is CASSLAGADAFF. The DNA for the CDR3 is TGTGCCAGCAGCTTAGCCGGGGCTGATGCTTTCTTT. The whole variable domain, remainder taken from reference TRBV11-2 and TRBJ1-1, is EAGVAQSPRYKIIEKRQSVAFWCNPISGHATLYWYQQILGQGPKLLIQFQNNGVVDDSQLPKDRFSAERLKGVDSTLKIQPAKLEDSAVYLCASSLAGADAFFGQGTRLTVV.

This clonotype was recorded a few times. The DNA for the CDR3 is TGCAGTGCTGACGGCCAGGGTCTGAACACTGAAGCTTTCTTT. Translation gives CSADGQGLNTEAFF. The chain has TRBV20-1 and TRBJ1-1; D may be TRBD1 (5 bases). V was cut by 5 bases and J by 0 bases, with 13 bases left in between. This CDR3 spans 14 amino acids. Looked up from germline, CDR1 is DFQATT and CDR2 is SNEGSKA (reference sequence).

Many counts were recorded for this clonotype. This chain links TRBV2 with TRBJ2-5, with 9 bases fitting TRBD1. The J segment lost 5 bases and the V segment lost 5 bases, leaving 3 bases of the junction unmatched. Germline CDR1 reads SNHLY; CDR2 reads FYNNEI. The CDR3 consists of 13 residues. The CDR3 DNA reads as TGTGCCAGCAGTACCGGACAGGGGGAGACCCAGTACTTC. Its translation: CASSTGQGETQYF.

The sample holds many counts of this clonotype. The chain has TRBV4-1 and TRBJ1-2; TRBD1 matches at 10 bases. The V segment lost 4 bases and the J segment 7 bases; nucleotides outside the gene matches: 21. Germline CDR1 and CDR2: MGHRA and YSYEKL. This CDR3 region has 19 residues. CDR3 amino acids: CASSPTLSARDRGGGGYTF. The CDR3 DNA follows: TGCGCCAGCAGCCCAACACTCTCCGCCCGGGACAGGGGTGGTGGTGGCTACACCTTC.

The chain couples TRBV12-3 or TRBV12-4 to TRBJ2-3; D perhaps matches TRBD2 (6 bases). The CDR3 is 14 amino acids. V gave up 2 bases and J gave up 7 bases, with 13 bases separating them. The CDR3 nucleotides read TGTGCCAGCAGTTTATCGGGCCGGGGGAATACGCAGTATTTT. This gives the protein CASSLSGRGNTQYF.

This clonotype was picked up many times. This sequence joins TRBV29-1 and TRBJ2-2; D remains unclear. CDR1 SQVTM and CDR2 ANQGSEA come from the germline V gene. This CDR3 is 13 amino acids long. V lost 2 bases and J 0 bases, leaving 4 bases between the germline ends. CDR3 protein: CSVEMANTGELFF. As DNA, the CDR3 is TGCAGCGTTGAAATGGCGAACACCGGGGAGCTGTTTTTT.

This clonotype was observed at least ten times. The rearrangement links TRBV3-1 to TRBJ2-3; 7 positions match TRBD2. V lost 1 base and J lost 2; bases outside the gene matches: 6. This CDR3 is built from 16 residues. The V gene's germline CDR1 is LGHDT and CDR2 YNNKEL (reference sequence). CDR3: CASSQVYGGNTDTQYF. Written as DNA, the CDR3 is TGTGCCAGCAGCCAAGTCTACGGGGGGAACACAGATACGCAGTATTTT.

This clonotype came up a few times. This chain connects TRBV5-6 to TRBJ2-1, with D perhaps TRBD2 (5 bases). This CDR3 is 17 amino acids long. Germline values: CDR1 SGHDT, CDR2 YYEEEE. Trimming took 1 base from V and 2 from J, leaving 16 bases between them. This CDR3 reads CASSLWRTRRTYNEQFF. DNA of the CDR3: TGTGCCAGCAGCTTGTGGCGGACCAGGAGGACCTACAATGAGCAGTTCTTC.